This T cell receptor (beta chain) is drawn from a study of T cell changes during pregnancy in multiple sclerosis. The CDR3 length is 12 residues. Trimming took 3 bases from V and 7 from J, leaving 7 bases between them. Germline V lookup: CDR1 SGHTA, CDR2 FQGNSA. Sequenced by immunoSEQ multiplex PCR; TCRdb stores in-frame clones only, minus some. This table holds some 38,000 clones, around 90% found once. Sequencing was performed on CD4+ T cells from peripheral blood mononuclear cells, taken in the second trimester of pregnancy. The rearrangement uses TRBV7-2 and TRBJ2-1, with D unresolved. This sequence was found in a female donor with multiple sclerosis, enrolled in a pregnancy study. CDR3 region: CASSFEVNEQFF. As DNA, the CDR3 is TGTGCCAGCAGCTTCGAGGTTAATGAGCAGTTCTTC.